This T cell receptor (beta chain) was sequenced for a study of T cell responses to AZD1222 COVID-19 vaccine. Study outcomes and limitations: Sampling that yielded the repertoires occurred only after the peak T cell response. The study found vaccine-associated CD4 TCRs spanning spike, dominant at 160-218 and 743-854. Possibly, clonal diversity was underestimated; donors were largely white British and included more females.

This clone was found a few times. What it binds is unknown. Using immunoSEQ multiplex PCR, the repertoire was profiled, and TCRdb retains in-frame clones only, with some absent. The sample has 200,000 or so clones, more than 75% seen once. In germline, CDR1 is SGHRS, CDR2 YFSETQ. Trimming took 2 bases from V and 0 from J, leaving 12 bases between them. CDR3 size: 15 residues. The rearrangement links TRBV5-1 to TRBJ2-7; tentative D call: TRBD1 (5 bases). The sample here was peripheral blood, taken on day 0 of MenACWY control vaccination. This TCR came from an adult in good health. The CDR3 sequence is CASSLQEHSSYEQYF. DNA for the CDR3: TGCGCCAGCAGCTTACAGGAACATAGCTCCTACGAGCAGTACTTC.